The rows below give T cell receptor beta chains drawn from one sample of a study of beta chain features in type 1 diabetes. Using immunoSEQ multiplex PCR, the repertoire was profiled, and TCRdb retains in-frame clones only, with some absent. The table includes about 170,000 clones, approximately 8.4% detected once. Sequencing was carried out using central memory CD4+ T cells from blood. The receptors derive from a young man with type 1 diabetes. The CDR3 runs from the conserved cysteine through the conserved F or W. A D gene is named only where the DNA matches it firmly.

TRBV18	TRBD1	CASSPRVGRQGYNSPLHF
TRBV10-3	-	CAASQGTETQYF
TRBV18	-	CASSPPWSGAEETQYF
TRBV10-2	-	CASSEPRGAAFF
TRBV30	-	CAWSVTEETQYF
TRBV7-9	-	CASSFQGFQPQHF
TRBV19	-	CASSSEGAEQYF
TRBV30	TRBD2	CARRTSGTETPYNEQFF
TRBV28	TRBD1	CASKTGQGDTEAFF
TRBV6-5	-	CASSYSVGGKTEAFF
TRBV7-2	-	CASSPTIAREQFF
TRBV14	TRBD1	CASSQVGQEAQYF
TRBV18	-	CASSPPSGYYGYTF
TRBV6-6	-	CASSSLNRGTDTQYF
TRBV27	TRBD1	CASSFAGGFYGYTF
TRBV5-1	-	CASSFEGQPQHF
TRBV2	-	CASSETAAGVAPQYF
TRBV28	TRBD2	CASSFSGRASGELFF
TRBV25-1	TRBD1	CASSEDRGGYTF
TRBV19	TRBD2	CASSTGTSSYEQYF
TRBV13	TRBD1	CASSFRTGGETQYF
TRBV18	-	CASSSGTSPEQYF
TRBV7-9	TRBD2	CASSPRLAGVSKNEQFF